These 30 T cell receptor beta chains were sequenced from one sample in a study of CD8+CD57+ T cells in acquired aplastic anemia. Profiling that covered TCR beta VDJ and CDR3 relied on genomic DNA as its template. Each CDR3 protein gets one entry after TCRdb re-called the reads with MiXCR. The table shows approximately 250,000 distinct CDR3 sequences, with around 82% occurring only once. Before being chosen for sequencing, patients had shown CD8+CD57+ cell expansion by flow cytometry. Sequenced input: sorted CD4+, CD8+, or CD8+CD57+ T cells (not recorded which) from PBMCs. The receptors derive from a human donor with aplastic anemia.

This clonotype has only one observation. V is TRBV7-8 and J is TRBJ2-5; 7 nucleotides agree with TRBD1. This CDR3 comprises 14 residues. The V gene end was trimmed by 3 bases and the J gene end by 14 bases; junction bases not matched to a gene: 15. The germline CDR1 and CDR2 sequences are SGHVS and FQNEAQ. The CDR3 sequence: CASSFGPDGTALYF. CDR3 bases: TGTGCCAGCAGCTTTGGGCCAGACGGGACAGCCCTTTACTTC.

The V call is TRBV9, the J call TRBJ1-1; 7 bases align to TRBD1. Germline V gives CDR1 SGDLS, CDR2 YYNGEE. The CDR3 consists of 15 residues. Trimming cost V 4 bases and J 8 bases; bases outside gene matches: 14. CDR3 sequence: CASSPKKGEQGEAFF. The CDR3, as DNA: TGTGCCAGCAGCCCGAAAAAGGGGGAACAGGGGGAAGCTTTCTTT.

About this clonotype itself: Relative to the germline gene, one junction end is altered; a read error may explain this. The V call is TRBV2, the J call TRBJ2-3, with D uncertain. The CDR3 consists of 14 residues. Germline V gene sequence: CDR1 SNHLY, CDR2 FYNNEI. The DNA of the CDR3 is TGTGCCAGCAGTCCAACGTCAGGTCACGATAAGCAGTATTTT. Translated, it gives CASSPTSGHDKQYF.

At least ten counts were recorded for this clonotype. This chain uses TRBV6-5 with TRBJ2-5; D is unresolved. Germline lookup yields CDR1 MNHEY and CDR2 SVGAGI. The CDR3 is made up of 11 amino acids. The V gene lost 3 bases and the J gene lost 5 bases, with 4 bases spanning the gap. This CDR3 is CASSYAETQYF. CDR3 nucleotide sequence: TGTGCCAGCAGTTATGCGGAGACCCAGTACTTC.

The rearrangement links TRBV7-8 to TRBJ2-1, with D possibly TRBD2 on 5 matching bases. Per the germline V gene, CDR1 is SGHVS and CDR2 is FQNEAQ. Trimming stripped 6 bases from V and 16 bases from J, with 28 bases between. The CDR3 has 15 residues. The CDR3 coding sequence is TGTGCCAGCAGTATAGCTGGAGGAGCCTACAATCAGTATTTCTTC. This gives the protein CASSIAGGAYNQYFF.

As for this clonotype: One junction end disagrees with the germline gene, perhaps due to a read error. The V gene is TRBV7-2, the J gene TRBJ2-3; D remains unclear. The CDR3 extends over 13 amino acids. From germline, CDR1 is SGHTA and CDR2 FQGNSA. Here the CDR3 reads CASGYGPADTQHF. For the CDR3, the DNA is TGTGCCAGCGGCTACGGGCCCGCAGATACACAGCATTTC.

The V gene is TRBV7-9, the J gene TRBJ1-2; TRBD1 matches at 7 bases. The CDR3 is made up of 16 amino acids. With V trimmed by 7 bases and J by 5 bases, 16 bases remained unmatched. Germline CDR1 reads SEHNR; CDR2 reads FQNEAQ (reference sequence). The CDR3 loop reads CASKGARDGLVYGYTF. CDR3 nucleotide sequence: TGTGCCAGCAAGGGGGCGAGGGACGGGCTCGTATATGGCTACACCTTC.

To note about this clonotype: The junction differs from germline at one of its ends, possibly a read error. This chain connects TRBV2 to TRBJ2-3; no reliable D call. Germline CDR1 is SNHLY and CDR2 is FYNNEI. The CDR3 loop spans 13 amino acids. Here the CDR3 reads CASSYGATDTRYF. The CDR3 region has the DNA TGTGCCAGCAGCTACGGCGCCACAGATACGCGGTATTTT.

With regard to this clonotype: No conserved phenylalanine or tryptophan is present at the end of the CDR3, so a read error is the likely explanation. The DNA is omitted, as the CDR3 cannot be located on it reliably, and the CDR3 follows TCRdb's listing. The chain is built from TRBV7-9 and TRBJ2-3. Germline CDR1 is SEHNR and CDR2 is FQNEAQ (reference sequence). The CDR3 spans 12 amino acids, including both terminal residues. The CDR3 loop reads CASSFSDTPYFC.

CDR3 bases: TGTGCCAGCAGCTTAGGCTGGGGCAATGAGCAGTACTTC. It yields the protein CASSLGWGNEQYF. The chain recombines TRBV13 with TRBJ2-7; D possibly corresponds to TRBD1 (5 bases). The germline V gene has CDR1 PRHDT and CDR2 FYEKMQ (reference sequence). The CDR3 consists of 13 residues. Trimming pared 0 bases from V and 7 bases from J, leaving 10 bases between.

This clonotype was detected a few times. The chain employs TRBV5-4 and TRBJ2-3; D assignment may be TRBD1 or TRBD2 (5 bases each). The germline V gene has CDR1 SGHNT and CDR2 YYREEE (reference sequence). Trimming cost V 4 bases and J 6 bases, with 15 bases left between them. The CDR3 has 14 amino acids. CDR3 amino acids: CASSGPGRPDTQYF. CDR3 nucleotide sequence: TGTGCCAGCAGCGGACCGGGACGTCCCGATACGCAGTATTTT. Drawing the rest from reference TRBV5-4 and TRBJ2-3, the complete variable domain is ETGVTQSPTHLIKTRGQQVTLRCSSQSGHNTVSWYQQALGQGPQFIFQYYREEENGRGNFPPRFSGLQFPNYSSELNVNALELDDSALYLCASSGPGRPDTQYFGPGTRLTVL.

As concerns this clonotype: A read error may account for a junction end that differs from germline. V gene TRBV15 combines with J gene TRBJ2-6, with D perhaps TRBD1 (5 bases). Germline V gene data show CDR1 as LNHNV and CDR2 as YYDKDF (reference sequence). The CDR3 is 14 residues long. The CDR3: CATSRTSGANVLTF. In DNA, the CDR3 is TGTGCCACCAGCAGGACGTCTGGGGCCAACGTCCTAACTTTC.

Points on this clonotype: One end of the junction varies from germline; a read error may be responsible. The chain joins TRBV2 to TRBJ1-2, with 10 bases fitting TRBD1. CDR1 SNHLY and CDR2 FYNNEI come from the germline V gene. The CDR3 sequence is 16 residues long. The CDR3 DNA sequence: TGTGCCAGCGGGTCAGGGGACAGGGGCTCGGAGTATGGTTACCCATTC. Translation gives CASGSGDRGSEYGYPF.

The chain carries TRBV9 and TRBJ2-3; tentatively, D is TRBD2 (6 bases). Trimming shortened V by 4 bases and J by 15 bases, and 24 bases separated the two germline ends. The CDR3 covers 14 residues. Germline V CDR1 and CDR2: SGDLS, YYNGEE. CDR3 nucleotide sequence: TGTGCCAGCAGCTTAGGAACAGCGGGCCTCTCCTACTATTTT. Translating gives CASSLGTAGLSYYF.

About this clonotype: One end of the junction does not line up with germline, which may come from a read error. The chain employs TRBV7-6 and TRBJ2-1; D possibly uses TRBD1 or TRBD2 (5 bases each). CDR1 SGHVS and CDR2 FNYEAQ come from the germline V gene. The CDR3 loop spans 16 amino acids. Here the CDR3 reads CASSLESTIGGDEQFF. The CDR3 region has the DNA TGTGCCAGCAGCTTAGAGAGCACTATTGGGGGAGATGAACAGTTCTTC.

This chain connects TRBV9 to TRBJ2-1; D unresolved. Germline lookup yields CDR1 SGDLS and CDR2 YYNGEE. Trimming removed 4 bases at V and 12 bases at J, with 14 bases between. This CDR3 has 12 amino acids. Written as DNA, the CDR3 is TGTGCCAGCAGCTTGGGGAACGATGCGCAGTTCTTC. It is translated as CASSLGNDAQFF.

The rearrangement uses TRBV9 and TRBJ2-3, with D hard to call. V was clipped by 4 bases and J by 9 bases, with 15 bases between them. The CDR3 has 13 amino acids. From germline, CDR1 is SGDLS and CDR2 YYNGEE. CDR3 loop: CASSWSVVTTQYF. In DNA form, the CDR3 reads TGTGCCAGCAGCTGGAGCGTGGTTACGACGCAGTATTTT.

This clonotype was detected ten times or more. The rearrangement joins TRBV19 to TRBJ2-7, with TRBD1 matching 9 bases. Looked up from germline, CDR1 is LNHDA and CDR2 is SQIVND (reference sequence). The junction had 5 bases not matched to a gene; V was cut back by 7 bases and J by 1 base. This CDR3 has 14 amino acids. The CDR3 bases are TGTGCCAGTAAGCCGGGACAGGGATCCTACGAGCAGTACTTC. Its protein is CASKPGQGSYEQYF.

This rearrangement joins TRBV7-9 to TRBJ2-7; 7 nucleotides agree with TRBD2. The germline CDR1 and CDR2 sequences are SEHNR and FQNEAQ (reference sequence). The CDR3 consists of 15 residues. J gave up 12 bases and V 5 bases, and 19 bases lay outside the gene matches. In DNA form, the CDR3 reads TGTGCCAGCAGCGGCGCAGCGGGGCACACTGAAGCTTTGTACTTC. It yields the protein CASSGAAGHTEALYF.

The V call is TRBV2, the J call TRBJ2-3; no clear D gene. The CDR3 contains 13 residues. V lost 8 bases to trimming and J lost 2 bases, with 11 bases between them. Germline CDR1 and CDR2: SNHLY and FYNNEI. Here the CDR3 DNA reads TGTGCCAGCCGAAACCTGACCACAGATACGCAGTATTTT. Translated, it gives CASRNLTTDTQYF. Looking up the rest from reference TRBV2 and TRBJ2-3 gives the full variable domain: EPEVTQTPSHQVTQMGQEVILRCVPISNHLYFYWYRQILGQKVEFLVSFYNNEISEKSEIFDDQFSVERPDGSNFTLKIRSTKLEDSAMYFCASRNLTTDTQYFGPGTRLTVL.

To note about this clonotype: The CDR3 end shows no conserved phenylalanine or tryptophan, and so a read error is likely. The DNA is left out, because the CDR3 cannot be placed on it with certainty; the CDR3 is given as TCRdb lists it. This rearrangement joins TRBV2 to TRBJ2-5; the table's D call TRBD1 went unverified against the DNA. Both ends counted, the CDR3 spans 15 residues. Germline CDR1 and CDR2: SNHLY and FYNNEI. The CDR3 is CASSDGGIYGQFHEP.

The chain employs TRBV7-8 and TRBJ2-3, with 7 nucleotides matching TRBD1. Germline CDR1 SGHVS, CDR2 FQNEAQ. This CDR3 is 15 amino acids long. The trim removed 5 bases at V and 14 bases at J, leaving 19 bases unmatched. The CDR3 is CASSVGADGTATSYF. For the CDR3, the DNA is TGTGCCAGCAGCGTTGGGGCAGACGGGACAGCTACTTCGTATTTT.

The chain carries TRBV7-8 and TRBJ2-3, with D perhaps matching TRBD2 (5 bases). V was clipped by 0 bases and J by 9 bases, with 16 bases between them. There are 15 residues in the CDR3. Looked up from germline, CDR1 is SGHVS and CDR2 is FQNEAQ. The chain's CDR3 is CASSLAGESTETQYF. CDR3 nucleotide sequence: TGTGCCAGCAGCTTAGCGGGAGAGAGCACTGAGACGCAGTATTTT.

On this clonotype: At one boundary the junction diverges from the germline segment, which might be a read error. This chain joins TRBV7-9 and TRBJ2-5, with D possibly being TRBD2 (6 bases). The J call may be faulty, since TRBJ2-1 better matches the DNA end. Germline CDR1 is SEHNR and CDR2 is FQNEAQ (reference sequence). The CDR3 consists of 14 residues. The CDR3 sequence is CASRTSSDYNDQFF. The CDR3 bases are TGTGCCAGCAGAACTAGCAGCGACTACAATGACCAGTTCTTC.

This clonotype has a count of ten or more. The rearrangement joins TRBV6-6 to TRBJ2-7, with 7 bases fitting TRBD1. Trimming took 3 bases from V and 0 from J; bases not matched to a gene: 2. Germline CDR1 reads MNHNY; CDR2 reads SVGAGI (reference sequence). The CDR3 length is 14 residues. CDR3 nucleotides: TGTGCCAGCAGTTATCCAGGGGGCTCCTACGAGCAGTACTTC. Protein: CASSYPGGSYEQYF.

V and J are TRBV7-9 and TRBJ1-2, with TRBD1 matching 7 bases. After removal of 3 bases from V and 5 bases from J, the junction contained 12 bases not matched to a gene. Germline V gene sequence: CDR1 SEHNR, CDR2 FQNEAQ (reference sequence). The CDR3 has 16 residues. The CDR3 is CASSLQGGTGEYGYTF. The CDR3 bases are TGTGCCAGCAGCTTGCAGGGGGGCACCGGGGAGTATGGCTACACCTTC.

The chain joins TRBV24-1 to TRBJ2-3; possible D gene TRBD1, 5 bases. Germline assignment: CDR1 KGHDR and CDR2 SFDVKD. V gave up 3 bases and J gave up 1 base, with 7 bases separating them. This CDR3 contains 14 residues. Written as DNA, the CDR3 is TGTGCCACCAGTGATCCGACAGGCACAGATACGCAGTATTTT. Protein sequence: CATSDPTGTDTQYF.

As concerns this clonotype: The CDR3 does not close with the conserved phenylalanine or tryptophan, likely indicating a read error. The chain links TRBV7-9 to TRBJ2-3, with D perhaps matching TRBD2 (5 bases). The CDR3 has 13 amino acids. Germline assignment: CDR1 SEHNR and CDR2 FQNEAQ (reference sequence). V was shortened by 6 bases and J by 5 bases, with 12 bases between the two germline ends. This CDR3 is CASRDGGRDTQYV. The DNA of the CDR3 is TGTGCCAGCAGGGATGGAGGAAGAGATACGCAGTATGTG.

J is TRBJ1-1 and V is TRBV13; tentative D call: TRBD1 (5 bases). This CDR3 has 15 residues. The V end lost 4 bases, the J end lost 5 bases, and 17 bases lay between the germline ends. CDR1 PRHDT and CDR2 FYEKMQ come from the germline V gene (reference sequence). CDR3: CASSSSRGGGTEAFF. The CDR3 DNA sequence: TGTGCCAGCAGCTCATCGAGGGGAGGTGGGACTGAAGCTTTCTTT.

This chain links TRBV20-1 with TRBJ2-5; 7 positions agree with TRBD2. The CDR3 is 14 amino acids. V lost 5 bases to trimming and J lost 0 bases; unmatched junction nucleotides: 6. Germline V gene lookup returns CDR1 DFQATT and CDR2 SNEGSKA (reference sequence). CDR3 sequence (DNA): TGCAGTGCTTCCCGAAGCGGGAACCAAGAGACCCAGTACTTC. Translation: CSASRSGNQETQYF.